This paragraph reports one T cell receptor beta chain. Its matching antigen is unknown. The germline gives CDR1 SGHTA, CDR2 FQGNSA. The CDR3 spans 16 residues. 5' RACE with UMI labels generated the TRB cDNA libraries. Reprocessing the 5' RACE reads, TCRdb reports a single entry for every CDR3 protein and omits DNA. The sample has roughly 100,000 distinct CDR3 sequences. The data were obtained in a study of CXCR3-negative and CXCR3-positive naive CD8 T cells. Regarding the study as a whole: TRB CDR3s of CXCR3-positive naive cells were more hydrophobic than those of CXCR3-negative naive cells.

The chain is built from TRBV7-2 and TRBJ2-5; TCRdb returns TRBD1, unconfirmable since there is no DNA. This clonotype was obtained from a human donor in good health. Some clones in this sample may be carry-over from other donors' samples. Specimen: naive CXCR3+ CD8+ T cells from blood. The sample's subset: CD45RO-CCR7+CD27+CD95- naive CD8+ T cells expressing CXCR3 (TNR3+). The CDR3 loop reads CASSLEGWAGQETQYF.